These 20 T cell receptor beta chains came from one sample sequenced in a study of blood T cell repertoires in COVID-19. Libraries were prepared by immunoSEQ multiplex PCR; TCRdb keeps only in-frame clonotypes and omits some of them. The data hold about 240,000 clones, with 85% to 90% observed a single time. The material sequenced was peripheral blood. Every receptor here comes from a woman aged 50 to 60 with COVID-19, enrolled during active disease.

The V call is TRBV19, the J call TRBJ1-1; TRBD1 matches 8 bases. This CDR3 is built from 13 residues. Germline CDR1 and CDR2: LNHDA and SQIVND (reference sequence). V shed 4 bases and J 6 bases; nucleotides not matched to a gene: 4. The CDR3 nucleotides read TGTGCCAGTAGTACCTACAGGGGGGCTGAAGCTTTCTTT. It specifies CASSTYRGAEAFF.

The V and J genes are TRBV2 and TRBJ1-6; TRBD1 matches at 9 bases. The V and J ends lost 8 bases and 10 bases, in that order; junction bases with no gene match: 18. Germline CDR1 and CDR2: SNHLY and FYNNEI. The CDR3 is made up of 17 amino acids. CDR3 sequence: CASSLISAGTGRSPLHF. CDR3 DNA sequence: TGTGCCAGCTCCCTAATTTCGGCCGGGACAGGGAGGTCACCCCTCCACTTT.

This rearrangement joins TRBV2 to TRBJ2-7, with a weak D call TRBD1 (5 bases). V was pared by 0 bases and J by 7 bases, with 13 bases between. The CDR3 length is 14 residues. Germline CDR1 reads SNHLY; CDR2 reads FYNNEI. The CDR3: CASSEAQGLREQYF. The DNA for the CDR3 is TGTGCCAGCAGTGAAGCGCAGGGTTTAAGAGAGCAGTACTTC.

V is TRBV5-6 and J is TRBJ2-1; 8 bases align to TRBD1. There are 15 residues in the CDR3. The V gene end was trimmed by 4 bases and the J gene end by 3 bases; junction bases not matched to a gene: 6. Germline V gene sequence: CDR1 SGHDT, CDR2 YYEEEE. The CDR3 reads CASSPGQGNYNEQFF. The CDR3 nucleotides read TGTGCCAGCAGCCCTGGACAGGGCAACTACAATGAGCAGTTCTTC.

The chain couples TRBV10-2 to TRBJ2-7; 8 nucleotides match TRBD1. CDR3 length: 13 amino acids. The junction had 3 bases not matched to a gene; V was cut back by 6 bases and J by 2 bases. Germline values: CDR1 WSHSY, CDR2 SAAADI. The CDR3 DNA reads TGCGCCAGCAGAGAGACAGGGGCCTACGAGCAGTACTTC. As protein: CASRETGAYEQYF.

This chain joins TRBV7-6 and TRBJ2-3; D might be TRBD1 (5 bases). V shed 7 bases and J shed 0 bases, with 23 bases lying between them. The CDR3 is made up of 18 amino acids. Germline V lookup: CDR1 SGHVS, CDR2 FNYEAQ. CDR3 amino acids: CASIQGPDTLGSTDTQYF. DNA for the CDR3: TGTGCCAGCATCCAGGGTCCGGACACCCTAGGTAGCACAGATACGCAGTATTTT.

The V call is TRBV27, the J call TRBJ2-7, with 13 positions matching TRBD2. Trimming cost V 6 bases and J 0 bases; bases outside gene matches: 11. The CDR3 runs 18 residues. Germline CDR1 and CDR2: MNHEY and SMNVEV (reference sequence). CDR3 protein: CASSRTGLAGPDSYEQYF. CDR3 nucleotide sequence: TGTGCCAGCAGCCGGACGGGACTAGCGGGGCCCGACTCCTACGAGCAGTACTTC.

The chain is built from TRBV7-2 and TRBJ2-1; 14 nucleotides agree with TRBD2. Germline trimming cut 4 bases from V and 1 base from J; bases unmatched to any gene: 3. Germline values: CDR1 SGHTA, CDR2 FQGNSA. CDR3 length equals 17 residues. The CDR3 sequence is CASSSRTSGGSYNEQFF. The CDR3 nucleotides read TGTGCCAGCAGCTCCCGGACTAGCGGGGGGTCCTACAATGAGCAGTTCTTC.

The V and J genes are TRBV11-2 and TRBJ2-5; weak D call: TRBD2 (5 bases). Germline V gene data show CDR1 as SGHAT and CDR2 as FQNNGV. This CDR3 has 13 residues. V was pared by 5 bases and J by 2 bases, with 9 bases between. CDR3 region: CASSPDWQETQYF. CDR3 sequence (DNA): TGTGCCAGCAGCCCGGACTGGCAAGAGACCCAGTACTTC.

The CDR3 loop is CASSQRDREQFF. CDR3 sequence (DNA): TGTGCCAGCAGTCAGCGCGATCGTGAGCAGTTCTTC. This chain links TRBV27 with TRBJ2-1; D gene uncertain. This CDR3 spans 12 amino acids. Germline assignment: CDR1 MNHEY and CDR2 SMNVEV (reference sequence). Trimming left V 5 bases short and J 9 bases short, with 11 bases between.

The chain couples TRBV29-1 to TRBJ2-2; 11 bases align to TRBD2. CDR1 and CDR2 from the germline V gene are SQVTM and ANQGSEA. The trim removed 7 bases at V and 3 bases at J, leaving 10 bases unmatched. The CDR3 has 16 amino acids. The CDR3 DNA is TGCAGCGCCATCCCACTAGCGGGGGTTGACACCGGGGAGCTGTTTTTT. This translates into CSAIPLAGVDTGELFF.

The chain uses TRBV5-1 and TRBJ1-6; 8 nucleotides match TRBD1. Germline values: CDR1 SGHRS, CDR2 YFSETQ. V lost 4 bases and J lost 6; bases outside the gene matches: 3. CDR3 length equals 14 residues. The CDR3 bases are TGCGCCAGCAGCATGGACAGGGCTAATTCACCCCTCCACTTT. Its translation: CASSMDRANSPLHF.

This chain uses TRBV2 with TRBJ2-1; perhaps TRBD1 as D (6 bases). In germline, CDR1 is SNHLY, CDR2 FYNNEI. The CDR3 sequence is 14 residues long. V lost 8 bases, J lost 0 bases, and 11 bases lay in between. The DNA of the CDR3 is TGTGCCAGCCGGGACATTAGCTCCTACAATGAGCAGTTCTTC. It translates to CASRDISSYNEQFF.

In nucleotides, the CDR3 is TGCACCAGCCGGCGAACGGGGGATCCCCAAGAGACCCAGTACTTC. Its translation is CTSRRTGDPQETQYF. V gene TRBV1 combines with J gene TRBJ2-5; the table assigns TRBD2, which was not confirmed against the DNA. TRBV1 is a pseudogene segment. CDR3 length equals 15 residues.

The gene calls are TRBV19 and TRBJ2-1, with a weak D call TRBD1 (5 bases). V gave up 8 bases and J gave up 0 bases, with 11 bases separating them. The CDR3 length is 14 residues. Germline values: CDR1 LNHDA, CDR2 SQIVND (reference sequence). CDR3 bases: TGTGCCAGTTCAACAGGTTCCTCCTACAATGAGCAGTTCTTC. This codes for CASSTGSSYNEQFF.

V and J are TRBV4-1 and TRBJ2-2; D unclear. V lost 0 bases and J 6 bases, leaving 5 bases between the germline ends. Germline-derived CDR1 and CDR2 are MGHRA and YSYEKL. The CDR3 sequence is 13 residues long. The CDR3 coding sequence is TGCGCCAGCAGCCAAGAGGGCCCCGGGGAGCTGTTTTTT. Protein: CASSQEGPGELFF.

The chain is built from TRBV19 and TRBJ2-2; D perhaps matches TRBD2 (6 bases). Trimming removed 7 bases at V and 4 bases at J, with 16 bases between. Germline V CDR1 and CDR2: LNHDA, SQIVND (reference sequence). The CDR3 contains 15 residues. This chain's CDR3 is CASNVRGGFTGELFF. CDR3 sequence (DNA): TGTGCCAGTAACGTGAGGGGAGGCTTCACCGGGGAGCTGTTTTTT.

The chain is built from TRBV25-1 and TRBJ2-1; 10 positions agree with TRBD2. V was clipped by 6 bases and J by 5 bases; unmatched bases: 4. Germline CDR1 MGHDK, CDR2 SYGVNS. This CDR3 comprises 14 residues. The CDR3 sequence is CASRQAGGDNEQFF. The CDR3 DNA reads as TGTGCCAGCAGGCAAGCGGGGGGGGACAATGAGCAGTTCTTC.

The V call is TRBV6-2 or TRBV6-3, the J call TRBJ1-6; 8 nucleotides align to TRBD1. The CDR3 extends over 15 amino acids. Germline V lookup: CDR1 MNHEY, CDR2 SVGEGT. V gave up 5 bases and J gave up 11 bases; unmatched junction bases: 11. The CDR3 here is CASSPEPDRVAPLHF. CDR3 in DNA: TGTGCCAGCAGTCCCGAACCGGACAGGGTAGCACCCCTCCACTTT.

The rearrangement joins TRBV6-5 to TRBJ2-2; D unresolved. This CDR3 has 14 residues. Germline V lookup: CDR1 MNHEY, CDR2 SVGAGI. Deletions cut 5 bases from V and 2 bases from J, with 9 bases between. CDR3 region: CASSPTKNTGELFF. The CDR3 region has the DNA TGTGCCAGCAGTCCGACAAAAAACACCGGGGAGCTGTTTTTT.